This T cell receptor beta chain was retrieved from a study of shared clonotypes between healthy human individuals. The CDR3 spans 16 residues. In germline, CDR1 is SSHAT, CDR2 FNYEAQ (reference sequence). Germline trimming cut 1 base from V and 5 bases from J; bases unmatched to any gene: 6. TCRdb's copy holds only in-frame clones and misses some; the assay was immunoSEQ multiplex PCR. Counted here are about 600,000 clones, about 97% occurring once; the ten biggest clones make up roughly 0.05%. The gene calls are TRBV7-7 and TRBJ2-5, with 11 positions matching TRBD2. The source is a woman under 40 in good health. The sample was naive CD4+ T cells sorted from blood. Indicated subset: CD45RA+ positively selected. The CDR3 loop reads CASSLGLAGGGETQYF. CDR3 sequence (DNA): TGTGCCAGCAGCTTAGGGCTAGCGGGAGGAGGGGAGACCCAGTACTTC. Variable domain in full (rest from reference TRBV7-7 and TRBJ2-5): GAGVSQSPRYKVTKRGQDVTLRCDPISSHATLYWYQQALGQGPEFLTYFNYEAQPDKSGLPSDRFSAERPEGSISTLTIQRTEQRDSAMYRCASSLGLAGGGETQYFGPGTRLLVL.